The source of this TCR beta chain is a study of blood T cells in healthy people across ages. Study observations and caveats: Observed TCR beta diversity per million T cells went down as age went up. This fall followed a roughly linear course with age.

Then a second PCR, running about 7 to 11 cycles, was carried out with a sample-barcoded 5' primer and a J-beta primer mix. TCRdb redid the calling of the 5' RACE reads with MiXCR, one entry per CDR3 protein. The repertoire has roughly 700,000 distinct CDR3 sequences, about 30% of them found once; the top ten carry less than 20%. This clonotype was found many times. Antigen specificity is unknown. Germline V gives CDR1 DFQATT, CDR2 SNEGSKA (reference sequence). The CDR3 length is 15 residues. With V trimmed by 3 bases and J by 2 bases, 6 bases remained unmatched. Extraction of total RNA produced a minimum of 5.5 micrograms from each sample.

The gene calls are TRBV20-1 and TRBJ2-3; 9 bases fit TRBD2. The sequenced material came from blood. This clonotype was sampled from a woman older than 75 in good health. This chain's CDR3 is CSASLAGVSTDTQYF. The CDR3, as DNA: TGCAGTGCTAGTTTAGCGGGGGTATCCACAGATACGCAGTATTTT.